The subject of this entry is one TCR beta chain. The entry originates in a study of blood T cell repertoires in COVID-19. In the study overall: Some COVID-19 samples were acute and others convalescent; all came from the United States, Italy and Spain.

The protocol was immunoSEQ multiplex PCR, while the TCRdb copy is restricted to in-frame clones and leaves out a portion. The sample has roughly 200,000 clones, roughly 90% seen once; the top ten hold 0.45% to 0.65%. The V gene's germline CDR1 is LNHDA and CDR2 SQIVND (reference sequence). This CDR3 comprises 15 residues. Trimming removed 1 base from V and 7 bases from J; junction bases left unmatched: 4. What was sequenced was peripheral blood. The chain has TRBV19 and TRBJ2-1; 10 bases are shared with TRBD1. The TCR originated in a man aged 50-59 years with acute or convalescent COVID-19. The CDR3 is CASSIGQGAGNEQFF. The CDR3 DNA sequence: TGTGCCAGTAGTATAGGACAGGGGGCCGGGAATGAGCAGTTCTTC.